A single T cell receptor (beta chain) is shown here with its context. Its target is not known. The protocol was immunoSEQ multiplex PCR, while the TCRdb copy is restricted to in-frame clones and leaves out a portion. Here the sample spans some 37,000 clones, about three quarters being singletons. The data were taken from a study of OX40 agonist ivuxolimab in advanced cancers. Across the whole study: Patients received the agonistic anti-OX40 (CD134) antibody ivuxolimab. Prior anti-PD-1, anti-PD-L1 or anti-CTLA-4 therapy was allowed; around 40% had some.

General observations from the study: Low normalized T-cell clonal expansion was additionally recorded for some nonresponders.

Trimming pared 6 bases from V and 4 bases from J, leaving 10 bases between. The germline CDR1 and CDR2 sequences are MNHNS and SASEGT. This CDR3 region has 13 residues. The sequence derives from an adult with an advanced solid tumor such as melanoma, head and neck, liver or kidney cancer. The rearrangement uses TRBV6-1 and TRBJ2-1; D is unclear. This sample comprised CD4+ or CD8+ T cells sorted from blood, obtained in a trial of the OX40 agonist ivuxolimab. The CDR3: CASSRREYNEQFF. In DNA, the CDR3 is TGTGCCAGCAGCCGGCGAGAGTACAATGAGCAGTTCTTC.